Each of the 10 T cell receptor beta chains below was sequenced from the same sample in a study of shared clonotypes between healthy human individuals. TCRdb's table, derived via immunoSEQ multiplex PCR, lists solely in-frame clones and lacks some. The sample consists of 1.5 million to 2.5 million clones, just under 95% of them appearing once. Terminally differentiated effector memory CD45RA+ cells were excluded from the naive CD8 cells, which were CD45RO-negative and positively selected for CCR7. The sample was naive CD8+ T cells sorted from blood. Every receptor here comes from a man between 18 and 35 years old in good health.

This chain links TRBV19 with TRBJ1-5; possible D gene TRBD1, 5 bases. Germline V gives CDR1 LNHDA, CDR2 SQIVND (reference sequence). CDR3 size: 14 residues. V lost 9 bases, J lost 4 bases, and 16 bases lay in between. CDR3 bases: TGTGCCAGCACCCAAGATGGGGGGAATCAGCCCCAGCATTTT. This encodes CASTQDGGNQPQHF.

This clone is a singleton in its sample. Different DNA sequences within this sample yield the same CDR3. The chain links TRBV30 to TRBJ2-2; TRBD2 might be the D (7 bases). Germline assignment: CDR1 GTSNPN and CDR2 SVGIG (reference sequence). The CDR3 consists of 15 residues. V was clipped by 0 bases and J by 5 bases, with 13 bases between them. The CDR3 sequence: CAWSVLQGGTGELFF. The CDR3 coding sequence is TGTGCCTGGAGTGTACTACAGGGAGGGACCGGGGAGCTGTTTTTT.

This sequence joins TRBV19 and TRBJ2-7; possible D gene TRBD1, 6 bases. The CDR3 contains 20 residues. Germline CDR1 and CDR2: LNHDA and SQIVND (reference sequence). V lost 7 bases and J lost 4, with 35 bases in between. The CDR3 region is CASKCQPGTPRRGNNYEQYF. CDR3 coding DNA: TGTGCCAGTAAGTGCCAACCGGGGACCCCCCGTAGGGGGAATAATTACGAGCAGTACTTC.

This clone was recorded once. V gene TRBV4-2 combines with J gene TRBJ1-1, with TRBD1 as a possible D gene (5 bases). The germline gives CDR1 LGHNA, CDR2 YNFKEQ. V shed 5 bases and J shed 1 base, with 14 bases lying between them. The CDR3 runs 15 residues. In DNA form, the CDR3 reads TGTGCCAGCAGCTCGACGCAGGGCGGGAACACTGAAGCTTTCTTT. Residues: CASSSTQGGNTEAFF.

V usage is TRBV13 and J usage is TRBJ2-1; D possibly corresponds to TRBD1 (6 bases). V was shortened by 5 bases and J by 3 bases, with 20 bases between the two germline ends. Germline assignment: CDR1 PRHDT and CDR2 FYEKMQ (reference sequence). CDR3 size: 17 residues. The CDR3 DNA reads as TGTGCCAGCAGCCCCACCAGGATAGGGGGTTTCTACAATGAGCAGTTCTTC. It yields the protein CASSPTRIGGFYNEQFF.

CDR3 nucleotide sequence: TGCGCCAGCAGCTTGACCCTAGCCGACTACAATGAGCAGTTCTTC. Its translation: CASSLTLADYNEQFF. This chain connects TRBV5-1 to TRBJ2-1; perhaps TRBD2 as D (5 bases). V was cut by 1 base and J by 3 bases, with 11 bases left in between. CDR1 is SGHRS, CDR2 YFSETQ, per germline. This CDR3 region has 15 residues.

This rearrangement joins TRBV13 to TRBJ2-5; D may match TRBD1 or TRBD2 (5 bases each). Germline V gene data show CDR1 as PRHDT and CDR2 as FYEKMQ (reference sequence). Trimming removed 1 base at V and 4 bases at J, with 7 bases between. This CDR3 has 13 residues. CDR3 nucleotide sequence: TGTGCCAGCAGCTTAGCGGGGACAGAGACCCAGTACTTC. It translates to CASSLAGTETQYF.

This CDR3 is CASSFKGAVPMNTEAFF. The CDR3, as DNA: TGTGCCAGCAGCTTCAAGGGGGCCGTACCCATGAACACTGAAGCTTTCTTT. The chain has TRBV13 and TRBJ1-1, with TRBD1 matching over 7 bases. This CDR3 has 17 residues. Per the germline V gene, CDR1 is PRHDT and CDR2 is FYEKMQ (reference sequence). V gave up 3 bases and J gave up 0 bases; unmatched junction bases: 10. Filled out from reference TRBV13 and TRBJ1-1, the complete variable domain reads AAGVIQSPRHLIKEKRETATLKCYPIPRHDTVYWYQQGPGQDPQFLISFYEKMQSDKGSIPDRFSAQQFSDYHSELNMSSLELGDSALYFCASSFKGAVPMNTEAFFGQGTRLTVV.

The rearrangement uses TRBV6-6 and TRBJ1-6; tentatively, D is TRBD1 (6 bases). V was trimmed by 8 bases and J by 13 bases, leaving 18 bases between them. CDR1 is MNHNY and CDR2 is SVGAGI in the germline V gene (reference sequence). This CDR3 region has 13 residues. CDR3 sequence (DNA): TGTGCCAGCCAGTCTTCAGCAGGGGACCCCCTCCACTTT. Translation gives CASQSSAGDPLHF.

This clone is a singleton in its sample. J is TRBJ2-1 and V is TRBV6-5; maybe TRBD2 (5 bases). Germline CDR1 MNHEY, CDR2 SVGAGI. V lost 0 bases to trimming and J lost 8 bases, with 8 bases between them. This CDR3 has 13 amino acids. The CDR3 DNA is TGTGCCAGCAGTTACTCGAGGGTTCATGAGCAGTTCTTC. Translation: CASSYSRVHEQFF.